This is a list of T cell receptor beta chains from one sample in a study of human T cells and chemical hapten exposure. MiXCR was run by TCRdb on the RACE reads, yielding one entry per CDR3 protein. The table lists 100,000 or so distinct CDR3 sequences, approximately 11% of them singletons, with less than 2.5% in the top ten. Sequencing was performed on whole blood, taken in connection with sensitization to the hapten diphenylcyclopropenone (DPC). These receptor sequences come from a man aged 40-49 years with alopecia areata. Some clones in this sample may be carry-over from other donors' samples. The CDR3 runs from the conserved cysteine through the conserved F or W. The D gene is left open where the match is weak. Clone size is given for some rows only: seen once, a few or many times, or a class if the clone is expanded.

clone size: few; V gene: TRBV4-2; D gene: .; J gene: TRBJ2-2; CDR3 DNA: TGTGCCAGCAGCCAAGATCAAAGGCTGGGGGGACGGACCGGGGAGCTGTTTTTT; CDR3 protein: CASSQDQRLGGRTGELFF
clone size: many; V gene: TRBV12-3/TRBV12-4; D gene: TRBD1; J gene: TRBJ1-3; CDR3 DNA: TGTGCCAGCAGTTGGGGGAGGGGACAGGGGAAAGGTTCTGGAAACACCATATATTTT; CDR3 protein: CASSWGRGQGKGSGNTIYF
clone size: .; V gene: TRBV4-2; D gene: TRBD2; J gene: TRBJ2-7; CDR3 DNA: TGTGCCAGCAGCCAAGAGGGAGCGGGGGGGATCTACGAGCAGTACTTC; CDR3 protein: CASSQEGAGGIYEQYF
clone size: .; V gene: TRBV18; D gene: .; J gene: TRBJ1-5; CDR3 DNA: TGTGCCAGCTCACCAGAGGTGTCGGCCCGCAATCAGCCCCAGCATTTT; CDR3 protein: CASSPEVSARNQPQHF
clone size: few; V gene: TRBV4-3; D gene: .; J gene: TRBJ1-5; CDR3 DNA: TGCGCCAGCAGCCAAGATATTACAGGGTACCGGCAGCCCCAGCATTTT; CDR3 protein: CASSQDITGYRQPQHF
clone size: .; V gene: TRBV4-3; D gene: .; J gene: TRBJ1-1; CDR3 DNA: TGCGCCAGCAGCCAAGATCTAAGAGGGAACACTGAAGCTTTCTTT; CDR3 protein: CASSQDLRGNTEAFF
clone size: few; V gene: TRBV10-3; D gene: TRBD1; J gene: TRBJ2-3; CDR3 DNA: TGTGCCACGCAGGGGACAGGCACAGATACGCAGTATTTT; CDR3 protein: CATQGTGTDTQYF
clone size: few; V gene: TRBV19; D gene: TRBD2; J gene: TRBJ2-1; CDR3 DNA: TGTGCCAGTTGTCTAGCGGGAGGGCGCAATGAGCAGTTCTTC; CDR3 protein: CASCLAGGRNEQFF
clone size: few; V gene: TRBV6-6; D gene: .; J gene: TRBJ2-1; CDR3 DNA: TGTGCCAGCAGTTACGAAGGGGGGCCAGGTTCAGGGTTGGGGTTTTTGTTC; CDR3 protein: CASSYEGGPGSGLGFLF
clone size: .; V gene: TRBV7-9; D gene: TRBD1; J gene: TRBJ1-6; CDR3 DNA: TGTGCCAGCGGGACAGGGGCTAATTCACCCCTCCACTTT; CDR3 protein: CASGTGANSPLHF
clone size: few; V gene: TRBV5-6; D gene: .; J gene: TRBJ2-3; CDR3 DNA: TGTGCCAGCAGCTTAGTGAGGCGGGGATACACAGATACGCAGTATTTT; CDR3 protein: CASSLVRRGYTDTQYF
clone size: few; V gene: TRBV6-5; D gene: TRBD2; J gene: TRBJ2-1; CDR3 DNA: TGTGCCAGCAGTCGCGTAGCGGGAAGCTCCTACAATGAGCAGTTCTTC; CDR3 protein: CASSRVAGSSYNEQFF
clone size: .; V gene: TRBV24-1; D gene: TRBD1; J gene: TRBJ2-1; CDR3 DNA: TGTGCCACCAATCTGGGACAGGGCCACAATGAGCAGTTCTTC; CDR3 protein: CATNLGQGHNEQFF
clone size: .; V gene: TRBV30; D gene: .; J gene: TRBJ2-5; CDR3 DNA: TGTGCCTGGAGCAGCAGAGAGACCCAGTACTTC; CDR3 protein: CAWSSRETQYF
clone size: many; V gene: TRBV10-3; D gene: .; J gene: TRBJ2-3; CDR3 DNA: TGTGCTTCCCTTAGCACAGATACGCAGTATTTT; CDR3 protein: CASLSTDTQYF
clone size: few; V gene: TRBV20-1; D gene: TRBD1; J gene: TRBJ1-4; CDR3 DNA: TGCAGTGCTAAAGAACTGACAGGGAGTGTGGAAAAACTGTTTTTT; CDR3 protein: CSAKELTGSVEKLFF
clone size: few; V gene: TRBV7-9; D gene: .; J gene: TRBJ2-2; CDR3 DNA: TGTGCCAGCAGCCAGTCCGGGGCCAACACCGGGGAGCTGTTTTTT; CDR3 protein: CASSQSGANTGELFF
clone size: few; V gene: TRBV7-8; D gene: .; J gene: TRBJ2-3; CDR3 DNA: TGTGCCAGCAGCGAACCTAGCTGGAGGACGACAGATACGCAGTATTTT; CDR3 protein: CASSEPSWRTTDTQYF
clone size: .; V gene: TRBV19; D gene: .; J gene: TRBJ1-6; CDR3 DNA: TGTGCCAGTAGTATTCTGTTGGCCTCACCCCTCCACTTT; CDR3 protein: CASSILLASPLHF
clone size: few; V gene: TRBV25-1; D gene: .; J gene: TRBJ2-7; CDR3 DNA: TGTGCCAGCAGTGACCGGTCCTACGAGCAGTACTTC; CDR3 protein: CASSDRSYEQYF
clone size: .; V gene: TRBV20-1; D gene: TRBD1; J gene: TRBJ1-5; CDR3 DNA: TGCAGTGCTAGAGCGGAGGGGGCTCAGCCCCAGCATTTT; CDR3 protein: CSARAEGAQPQHF
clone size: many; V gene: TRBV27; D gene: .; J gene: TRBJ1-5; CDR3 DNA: TGTGCCAGCAGTTTTGGACATAATCAGCCCCAGCATTTT; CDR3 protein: CASSFGHNQPQHF
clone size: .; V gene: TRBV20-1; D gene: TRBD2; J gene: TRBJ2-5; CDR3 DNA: TGCAGTGCCCTCTCTCCAGCGGGAGAAGAGACCCAGTACTTC; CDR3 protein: CSALSPAGEETQYF
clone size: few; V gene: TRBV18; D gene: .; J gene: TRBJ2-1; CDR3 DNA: TGTGCCAGCTCACGCGGGATGGGGGATGAGCAGTTCTTC; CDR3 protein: CASSRGMGDEQFF
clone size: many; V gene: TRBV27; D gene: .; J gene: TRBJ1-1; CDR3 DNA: TGTGCCAGCAGTTTATCGTGGCAGGGGAGGACTGAAGCTTTCTTT; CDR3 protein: CASSLSWQGRTEAFF
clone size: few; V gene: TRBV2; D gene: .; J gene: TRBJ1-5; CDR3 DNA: TGTGCCAGCAGAATCGGGGCTGACAATCAGCCCCAGCATTTT; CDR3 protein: CASRIGADNQPQHF
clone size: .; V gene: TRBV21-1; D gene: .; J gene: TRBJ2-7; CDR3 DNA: TGTGCCAGCAGCCCCCACAATCTAAGTGCCTACGAGCAGTACTTC; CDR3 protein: CASSPHNLSAYEQYF
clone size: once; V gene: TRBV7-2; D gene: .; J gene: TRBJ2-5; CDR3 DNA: TGTGCCAGCAGGTTTGCAACGGCCCAGTACTTC; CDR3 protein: CASRFATAQYF
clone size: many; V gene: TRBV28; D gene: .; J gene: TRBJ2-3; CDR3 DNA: TGTGCCAGCAGCCAAGGGGATAGCACAGATACGCAGTATTTT; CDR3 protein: CASSQGDSTDTQYF
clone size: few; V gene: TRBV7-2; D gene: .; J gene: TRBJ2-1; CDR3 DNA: TGTGCCAGCAGCAGGGACCCCGGTGAGCAGTTCTTC; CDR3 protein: CASSRDPGEQFF
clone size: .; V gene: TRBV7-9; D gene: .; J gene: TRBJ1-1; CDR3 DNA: TGTGCCAGCAGCTTAATGGGCCGGGGGAACACTGAAGCTTTCTTT; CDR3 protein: CASSLMGRGNTEAFF
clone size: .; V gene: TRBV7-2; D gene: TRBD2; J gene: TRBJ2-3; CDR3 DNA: TGTGCCAGCAGCTGGGCTAGCGGGCGGACAGATACGCAGTATTTT; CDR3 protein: CASSWASGRTDTQYF
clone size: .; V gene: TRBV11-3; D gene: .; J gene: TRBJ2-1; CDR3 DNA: TGTGCCAGCAGCTCTAGTACGACTGTACGAGCCCCTTTCTTC; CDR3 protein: CASSSSTTVRAPFF
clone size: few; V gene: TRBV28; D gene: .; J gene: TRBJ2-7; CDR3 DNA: TGTGCCAGCATCGAGGGGGCAGGAGGACTAGGATTCTACGAGCAGTACTTC; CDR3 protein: CASIEGAGGLGFYEQYF
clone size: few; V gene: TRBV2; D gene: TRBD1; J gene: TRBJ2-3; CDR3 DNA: TGTGCCAGCAGTGCGATCACAGGGGGCACAGATACGCAGTATTTT; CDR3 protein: CASSAITGGTDTQYF
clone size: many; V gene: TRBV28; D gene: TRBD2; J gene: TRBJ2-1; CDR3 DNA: TGTGCCAGCAGAGGACTAGCGGGAGGGCCCTCGTACAATGAGCAGTTCTTC; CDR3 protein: CASRGLAGGPSYNEQFF
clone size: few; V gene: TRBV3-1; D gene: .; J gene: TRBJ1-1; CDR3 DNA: TGTGCCAGCAGCCTTGGAGCGGCTGAAGCTTTCTTT; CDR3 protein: CASSLGAAEAFF
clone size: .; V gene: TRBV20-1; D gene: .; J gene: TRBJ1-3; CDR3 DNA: TGCAGTGCTAGGTTGGAGTCGCGTGGAAACACCATATATTTT; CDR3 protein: CSARLESRGNTIYF